This T cell receptor beta chain was sequenced during a study of shared T cell receptors in the human thymus. The CDR3 loop spans 14 amino acids. Trimming cost V 0 bases and J 7 bases; bases outside gene matches: 7. CDR1 is SGDLS and CDR2 is YYNGEE in the germline V gene. The data were produced by immunoSEQ multiplex PCR, yet TCRdb's version contains in-frame clones alone and is incomplete. The top ten clones hold more than 0.01% of a sample with almost 550,000 clones, 78% of them seen once. The same sample was also studied in work on human thymus T cells. That publication notes: Each of the donors was a healthy Finnish infant who was undergoing open corrective cardiac surgery for congenital heart defects. Thymus tissue was removed during corrective cardiac surgery.

This chain links TRBV9 with TRBJ2-7; 7 positions match TRBD1. This TCR derives from a boy in the first two years of life with a congenital heart defect. What was sequenced was thymocytes. The CDR3 loop reads CASSVAQQGSEQYF. As DNA, the CDR3 is TGTGCCAGCAGCGTAGCCCAACAGGGGAGTGAGCAGTACTTC.